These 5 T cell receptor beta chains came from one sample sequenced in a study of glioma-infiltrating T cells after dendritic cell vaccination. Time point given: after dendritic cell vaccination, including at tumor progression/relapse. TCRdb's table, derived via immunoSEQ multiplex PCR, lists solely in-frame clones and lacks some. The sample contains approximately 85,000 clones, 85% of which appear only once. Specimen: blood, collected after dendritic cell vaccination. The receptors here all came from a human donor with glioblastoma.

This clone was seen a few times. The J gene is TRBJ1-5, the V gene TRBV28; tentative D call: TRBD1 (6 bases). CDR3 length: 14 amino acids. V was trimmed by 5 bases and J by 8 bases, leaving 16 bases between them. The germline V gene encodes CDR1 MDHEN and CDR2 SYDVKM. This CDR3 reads CASSNAGGYEPQHF. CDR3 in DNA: TGTGCCAGCAGTAATGCGGGGGGCTATGAGCCCCAGCATTTT.

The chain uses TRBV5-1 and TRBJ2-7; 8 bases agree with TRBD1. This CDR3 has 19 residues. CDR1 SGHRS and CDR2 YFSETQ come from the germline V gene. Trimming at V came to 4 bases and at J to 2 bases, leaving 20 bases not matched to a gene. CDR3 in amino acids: CASSPESPLGRGRAYEQYF. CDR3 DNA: TGCGCCAGCAGCCCAGAAAGCCCTCTAGGCAGGGGGCGAGCCTACGAGCAGTACTTC.

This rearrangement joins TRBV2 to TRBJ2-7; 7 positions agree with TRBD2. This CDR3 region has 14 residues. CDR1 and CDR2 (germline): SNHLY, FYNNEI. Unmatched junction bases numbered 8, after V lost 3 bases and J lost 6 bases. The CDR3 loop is CASSDETSRAEQYF. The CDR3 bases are TGTGCCAGCAGTGACGAGACTAGCCGGGCCGAGCAGTACTTC.

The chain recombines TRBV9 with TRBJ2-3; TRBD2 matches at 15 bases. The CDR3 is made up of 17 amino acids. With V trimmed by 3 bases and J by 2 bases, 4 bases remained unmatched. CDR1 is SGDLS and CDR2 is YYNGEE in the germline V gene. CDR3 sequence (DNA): TGTGCCAGCAGCGAGGGACTAGCGGGGGGAAACACAGATACGCAGTATTTT. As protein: CASSEGLAGGNTDTQYF. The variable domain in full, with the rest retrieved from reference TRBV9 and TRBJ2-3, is DSGVTQTPKHLITATGQRVTLRCSPRSGDLSVYWYQQSLDQGLQFLIQYYNGEERAKGNILERFSAQQFPDLHSELNLSSLELGDSALYFCASSEGLAGGNTDTQYFGPGTRLTVL.

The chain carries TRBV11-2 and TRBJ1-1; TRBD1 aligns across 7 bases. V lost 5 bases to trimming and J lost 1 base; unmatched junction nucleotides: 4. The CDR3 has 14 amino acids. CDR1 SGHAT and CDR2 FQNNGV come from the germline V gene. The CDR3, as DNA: TGTGCCAGCAGCCTAAGGACAGGGAACACTGAAGCTTTCTTT. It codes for CASSLRTGNTEAFF.